The rows below give T cell receptor beta chains drawn from one sample of a study of blood T cells in healthy people across ages. TCRdb used MiXCR to reprocess the 5' RACE reads, holding one entry per CDR3 protein. Of about 900,000 distinct CDR3 sequences in the sample, roughly 52% are singletons; the top ten hold around 15%. Sequencing was performed on blood. The receptors were sampled from a man aged 30 to 39 in good health. Both conserved end residues are part of each CDR3. Each record gives: clone size, V gene, J gene, D gene, CDR3 DNA, CDR3 protein. A D gene is named only where the DNA matches it firmly. Rows may omit the clone size; those that give it use once, few, many or a size class.

clone size: -
V gene: TRBV4-2
J gene: TRBJ2-3
D gene: TRBD2
CDR3 DNA: TGTGCCAGCAGCCAAGAAGCGGGACTAGCAACAGATACGCAGTATTTT
CDR3 protein: CASSQEAGLATDTQYF

clone size: -
V gene: TRBV6-5
J gene: TRBJ2-1
D gene: TRBD2
CDR3 DNA: TGTGCCAGCAGTCCCTATAGCGGGAGCTGGTACAATGAGCAGTTCTTC
CDR3 protein: CASSPYSGSWYNEQFF

clone size: -
V gene: TRBV12-3/TRBV12-4
J gene: TRBJ2-6
D gene: -
CDR3 DNA: TGTGCCAGCCCCAAGAGGGACGGGACCAACGTCCTGACTTTC
CDR3 protein: CASPKRDGTNVLTF

clone size: -
V gene: TRBV5-5
J gene: TRBJ1-5
D gene: -
CDR3 DNA: TGTGCCAGCAGCTTGGCCGTTACAGCAAATCAGCCCCAGCATTTT
CDR3 protein: CASSLAVTANQPQHF

clone size: -
V gene: TRBV6-2/TRBV6-3
J gene: TRBJ2-3
D gene: -
CDR3 DNA: TGTGCCAGCAGTTACTTGGCGGACAACCAGTATTTT
CDR3 protein: CASSYLADNQYF

clone size: -
V gene: TRBV20-1
J gene: TRBJ2-1
D gene: -
CDR3 DNA: TGCAGTGCTAGAGATCGAGGCGGGGGCCTATCTTTCTCCTACAATGAGCAGTTCTTC
CDR3 protein: CSARDRGGGLSFSYNEQFF

clone size: -
V gene: TRBV20-1
J gene: TRBJ2-3
D gene: TRBD2
CDR3 DNA: TGCAGTGCTAGGAGTAGCGGGGGGGCAATCACAGATACGCAGTATTTT
CDR3 protein: CSARSSGGAITDTQYF

clone size: few
V gene: TRBV7-9
J gene: TRBJ2-3
D gene: -
CDR3 DNA: TGTGCCGGCGGGGGCGCAGATACGCAGTATTTT
CDR3 protein: CAGGGADTQYF

clone size: -
V gene: TRBV20-1
J gene: TRBJ2-5
D gene: TRBD1
CDR3 DNA: TGCAGTGCTAGTGGGACAGGGGGGTATGGCGAGACCCAGTACTTC
CDR3 protein: CSASGTGGYGETQYF

clone size: once
V gene: TRBV24-1
J gene: TRBJ2-7
D gene: TRBD2
CDR3 DNA: TGTGCCACCAGTGATCGCGGGGGGACGCAGTACTTC
CDR3 protein: CATSDRGGTQYF

clone size: once
V gene: TRBV20-1
J gene: TRBJ2-7
D gene: -
CDR3 DNA: TGCAGTGCTAGGCGGATGAGCTCCTACGAGCAGTACTTC
CDR3 protein: CSARRMSSYEQYF

clone size: -
V gene: TRBV6-1
J gene: TRBJ2-4
D gene: -
CDR3 DNA: TGTACCAGCAGTGAGAGGACAGGGAGGGGATTAGCCAAAAACATTCAGTACTTC
CDR3 protein: CTSSERTGRGLAKNIQYF

clone size: -
V gene: TRBV6-4
J gene: TRBJ2-7
D gene: -
CDR3 DNA: TGTGCCAGCAGTGACCGGGACACCTACGAGCAGTACTTC
CDR3 protein: CASSDRDTYEQYF

clone size: -
V gene: TRBV4-1
J gene: TRBJ1-2
D gene: -
CDR3 DNA: TGCGCCAGCAGCCAAGATTTATCGGGTAACTATGGCTACACCTTC
CDR3 protein: CASSQDLSGNYGYTF

clone size: few
V gene: TRBV10-2
J gene: TRBJ2-7
D gene: -
CDR3 DNA: TGCGCCAGCAGTGTATCCATCTACGAGCAGTACTTC
CDR3 protein: CASSVSIYEQYF

clone size: few
V gene: TRBV12-3/TRBV12-4
J gene: TRBJ2-3
D gene: TRBD2
CDR3 DNA: TGTGCCAGCAGTTTAAGGGGGACTAGCGGGGGAGGCACAGATACGCAGTATTTT
CDR3 protein: CASSLRGTSGGGTDTQYF

clone size: -
V gene: TRBV5-1
J gene: TRBJ2-1
D gene: -
CDR3 DNA: TGCGCCAGCAGCCAGGACACCTTTCGCCCTGAGCAGTTCTTC
CDR3 protein: CASSQDTFRPEQFF

clone size: few
V gene: TRBV11-2
J gene: TRBJ2-7
D gene: -
CDR3 DNA: TGTGCCAGCAGCCACGACAGACTTTCCTCCTACGAGCAGTACTTC
CDR3 protein: CASSHDRLSSYEQYF

clone size: -
V gene: TRBV9
J gene: TRBJ2-3
D gene: TRBD1
CDR3 DNA: TGTGCCAGCAGCGTCCAAACAGGGGGCACAGATACGCAGTATTTT
CDR3 protein: CASSVQTGGTDTQYF

clone size: few
V gene: TRBV9
J gene: TRBJ2-1
D gene: TRBD1
CDR3 DNA: TGTGCCAGCAGCGTACCCGGGAGACAGGGGCTCCATGAGCAGTTCTTC
CDR3 protein: CASSVPGRQGLHEQFF

clone size: once
V gene: TRBV5-5
J gene: TRBJ2-3
D gene: -
CDR3 DNA: TGTGCCAGCTGCTTTAGTAGCGTAGGCACAGATACGCAGTATTTT
CDR3 protein: CASCFSSVGTDTQYF

clone size: -
V gene: TRBV21-1
J gene: TRBJ1-1
D gene: -
CDR3 DNA: TGTGTCAGCAGCAAATTTAGAGTGGACGCTGAAGCTTTCTTT
CDR3 protein: CVSSKFRVDAEAFF

clone size: few
V gene: TRBV2
J gene: TRBJ2-1
D gene: TRBD2
CDR3 DNA: TGTGCCAGCAGTGTGCAGCGGGGGGGCAATGAGCAGTTCTTC
CDR3 protein: CASSVQRGGNEQFF

clone size: few
V gene: TRBV7-2
J gene: TRBJ1-5
D gene: -
CDR3 DNA: TGTGCCAGCAGCTTATCGGCCAGGGCTGGCCAGCCCCAGCATTTT
CDR3 protein: CASSLSARAGQPQHF

clone size: -
V gene: TRBV29-1
J gene: TRBJ2-3
D gene: -
CDR3 DNA: TGCAGCGTCCAGACAGACACAGATACGCAGTATTTT
CDR3 protein: CSVQTDTDTQYF

clone size: -
V gene: TRBV7-2
J gene: TRBJ2-7
D gene: -
CDR3 DNA: TGTGCCAGCAGCTCAATAGGGAATACCTACAACGAGCAGTACTTC
CDR3 protein: CASSSIGNTYNEQYF

clone size: -
V gene: TRBV3-1
J gene: TRBJ2-3
D gene: TRBD2
CDR3 DNA: TGTGCCAGCAGCCCACCGGCGGGGGGCCCTACAGATACGCAGTATTTT
CDR3 protein: CASSPPAGGPTDTQYF

clone size: once
V gene: TRBV4-1
J gene: TRBJ2-1
D gene: TRBD2
CDR3 DNA: TGCGCCAGCAGCCCTGGGCGGGGGGAATTTGAGCAGTTCTTC
CDR3 protein: CASSPGRGEFEQFF

clone size: -
V gene: TRBV15
J gene: TRBJ2-3
D gene: -
CDR3 DNA: TGTGCCACCAGCAGAGGGGAAGGGTTCGCAGATACGCAGTATTTT
CDR3 protein: CATSRGEGFADTQYF

clone size: -
V gene: TRBV4-3
J gene: TRBJ1-6
D gene: -
CDR3 DNA: TGCGCCAGCAGGCAGTCAAGAAACTGGCAGTCACCCCTCCACTTT
CDR3 protein: CASRQSRNWQSPLHF

clone size: -
V gene: TRBV9
J gene: TRBJ1-1
D gene: -
CDR3 DNA: TGTGCCAGCAGCGTAGTTAACAGCAACACTGAAGCTTTCTTT
CDR3 protein: CASSVVNSNTEAFF

clone size: -
V gene: TRBV24-1
J gene: TRBJ2-1
D gene: TRBD2
CDR3 DNA: TGTGCCACCGCGGGACTAGCGGGCGATGAGCAGTTCTTC
CDR3 protein: CATAGLAGDEQFF

clone size: -
V gene: TRBV9
J gene: TRBJ1-5
D gene: TRBD1
CDR3 DNA: TGTGCCAGCAGCGTAGACCCGACAGGGAATCAGCCCCAGCATTTT
CDR3 protein: CASSVDPTGNQPQHF

clone size: -
V gene: TRBV5-5
J gene: TRBJ1-5
D gene: TRBD1
CDR3 DNA: TGTGCCAGCAGCGTAGGACAGGGGCCTCAGCCCCAGCATTTT
CDR3 protein: CASSVGQGPQPQHF

clone size: many
V gene: TRBV3-1
J gene: TRBJ1-1
D gene: -
CDR3 DNA: TGTGCCAGCAGCCAAGAGTTTTCGGATGTGAACACTGAAGCTTTCTTT
CDR3 protein: CASSQEFSDVNTEAFF

clone size: -
V gene: TRBV28
J gene: TRBJ2-6
D gene: -
CDR3 DNA: TGTGCCAGCAGGAATACAGGGTTCTCTGGGGCCAACGTCCTGACTTTC
CDR3 protein: CASRNTGFSGANVLTF

clone size: few
V gene: TRBV12-3/TRBV12-4
J gene: TRBJ1-6
D gene: TRBD1
CDR3 DNA: TGTGCCAGCAGTTCTAGGCGGGACAGTAATTCACCCCTCCACTTT
CDR3 protein: CASSSRRDSNSPLHF

clone size: -
V gene: TRBV7-9
J gene: TRBJ2-7
D gene: TRBD1
CDR3 DNA: TGTGCCAGCAGCTTATCGCTGGGACAGGCCTACGAGCAGTACTTC
CDR3 protein: CASSLSLGQAYEQYF

clone size: few
V gene: TRBV2
J gene: TRBJ1-4
D gene: TRBD1
CDR3 DNA: TGTGCCACCACGGGACAGTTTAATGAAAAACTGTTTTTT
CDR3 protein: CATTGQFNEKLFF

clone size: -
V gene: TRBV9
J gene: TRBJ2-5
D gene: -
CDR3 DNA: TGTGCCAGCAGCCTCCGACGGGCTGGTAATGAGCAGTACTTC
CDR3 protein: CASSLRRAGNEQYF